The rows below give T cell receptor beta chains drawn from one sample of a study of T cell repertoires in cytomegalovirus infection. TCRdb re-called the reads with MiXCR, one entry per CDR3 protein. The table lists hundreds of thousands of distinct CDR3 sequences, 40% to 50% of them singletons. Their recognized antigens are unknown. The starting material was cultured PBMCs, obtained from culture after CMV antigen stimulation. The receptor source for this set is a human donor in good health (CMV status not recorded). Some clones in this sample may be carry-over from other donors' samples. CDR3s include the opening cysteine and the closing phenylalanine or tryptophan. D genes are given only for firm matches. Clone size, where shown, is once, few, many, or a class for clones that have expanded.

J gene,V gene,D gene,clone size,CDR3 DNA,CDR3 protein
TRBJ2-5,TRBV7-7,-,-,TGTGCCAGCAGCCCCCGGGCGGGGACCCAGTACTTC,CASSPRAGTQYF
TRBJ2-1,TRBV7-2,TRBD2,once,TGTGCCAGCAGCTCCATAGCGGGGAGCTCCTACAATGAGCAGTTCTTC,CASSSIAGSSYNEQFF
TRBJ1-2,TRBV18,-,-,TGTGCCAGCTCACCTTTCTCCCGCGGGGATAACTATGGCTACACCTTC,CASSPFSRGDNYGYTF
TRBJ2-2,TRBV7-6,TRBD2,-,TGTGCCAGCAGTCCCACTAGCGGGAGCCCTCCCGGGGAGCTGTTTTTT,CASSPTSGSPPGELFF
TRBJ2-1,TRBV11-2,-,-,TGTGCCAGCAGCTTAGAGTGGAATGAGCAGTTCTTC,CASSLEWNEQFF
TRBJ1-1,TRBV7-2,-,few,TGTGCCAGCAGCTTAAACAGGGAGGACACTGAAGCTTTCTTT,CASSLNREDTEAFF
TRBJ2-5,TRBV10-3,TRBD2,-,TGTGCCATCAGCTACAATCTTCCGGGACTAGCGGGAGGACGCGGAGAGACCCAGTACTTC,CAISYNLPGLAGGRGETQYF
TRBJ2-2,TRBV7-2,-,few,TGTGCCAGCAGCTTAAGGGGCGCGAACACCGGGGAGCTGTTTTTT,CASSLRGANTGELFF
TRBJ2-7,TRBV7-2,-,many,TGTGCCAGCAGCCCCCGGACAGTTTACTCCTACGAGCAGTACTTC,CASSPRTVYSYEQYF
TRBJ1-4,TRBV6-5,-,-,TGTGCCAGCAGTTACTCGATAGGGTTTGGTAATGAAAAACTGTTTTTT,CASSYSIGFGNEKLFF
TRBJ1-5,TRBV12-3/TRBV12-4,TRBD1,-,TGTGCCAGCAGTTACAGGGGAGCGAGGCAGCCCCAGCATTTT,CASSYRGARQPQHF
TRBJ2-3,TRBV19,-,once,TGTGCCAGTAGTTTACAGTTCACAGATACGCAGTATTTT,CASSLQFTDTQYF
TRBJ2-1,TRBV7-2,TRBD2,-,TGTGCCAGCAGCCCCTTCGCTAGCGGGAGTCACGAGCAGTTCTTC,CASSPFASGSHEQFF
TRBJ2-1,TRBV7-2,-,-,TGTGCCAGCAGCTTGAAGGGGACGTTCGGGGCCACACTATACAATGAGCAGTTCTTC,CASSLKGTFGATLYNEQFF
TRBJ2-7,TRBV7-8,-,many,TGTGCCAGCAGCTTTTACCGCTCTCCCGACTACGAGCAGTACTTC,CASSFYRSPDYEQYF
TRBJ1-2,TRBV4-1,-,-,TGCGCCAGCAGCCAATTCTGGCCTAACTATGGCTACACCTTC,CASSQFWPNYGYTF
TRBJ1-3,TRBV5-1,-,-,TGCGCCAGCAGCCCGCAGGATCCTGGAAACACCATATATTTT,CASSPQDPGNTIYF
TRBJ1-2,TRBV2,-,-,TGTGCCAGCGCCGATCAGGGACCAATCTATGGCTACACCTTC,CASADQGPIYGYTF
TRBJ2-7,TRBV20-1,-,-,TGCAGTGCTTTGATCTACGAGCAGTACTTC,CSALIYEQYF
TRBJ2-3,TRBV11-1,TRBD2,few,TGTGCCAGCAGTTCACGGACTAGCGGGTTCACAGATACGCAGTATTTT,CASSSRTSGFTDTQYF
TRBJ2-1,TRBV7-2,-,few,TGTGCCAGCCGTGGGGCAGTATCCTACAATGAGCAGTTCTTC,CASRGAVSYNEQFF
TRBJ2-1,TRBV7-2,TRBD1,-,TGTGCCAGCAGCTTACTTGGGACAGTCCACAATGAGCAGTTCTTC,CASSLLGTVHNEQFF
TRBJ1-1,TRBV12-3/TRBV12-4,-,-,TGTGCCAGCACCCCAGGACCGCAACGAGGTGCTTTCTTT,CASTPGPQRGAFF
TRBJ1-1,TRBV20-1,TRBD1,-,TGCAGTGCTCGTGACAGGGTGAACACTGAAGCTTTCTTT,CSARDRVNTEAFF
TRBJ2-5,TRBV19,TRBD2,-,TGTGCCAGTAGTCCCGGGACTAGCGTTTTATACGCCCCCTTACAAGAGACCCAGTACTTC,CASSPGTSVLYAPLQETQYF
TRBJ2-1,TRBV12-5,TRBD1,-,TGTGCTAGTGTCAGAATTGGCTTGACGGACAGGGAGAGGGGGGAGCAGTTCTTC,CASVRIGLTDRERGEQFF
TRBJ2-2,TRBV7-2,-,few,TGTGCCAGCAGCTCCAGGACGTCCGGGGAGCTGTTTTTT,CASSSRTSGELFF
TRBJ2-1,TRBV11-2,TRBD1,-,TGTGCCAGCAGCCACAATGTGAAGGACAGGAGGTACAATGAGCAGTTCTTC,CASSHNVKDRRYNEQFF
TRBJ2-3,TRBV7-6,-,-,TGTGCCAGCAGCAAGGGACGGGGGATTTGGGATACGCAGTATTTT,CASSKGRGIWDTQYF
TRBJ2-5,TRBV20-1,TRBD2,-,TGCAGTGCTCCCGGGACTAGCGACTACCAAGAGACCCAGTACTTC,CSAPGTSDYQETQYF
TRBJ2-7,TRBV6-1,-,few,TGTGCCAGCGAAAGCCGAGTATCCTACGAGCAGTACTTC,CASESRVSYEQYF
TRBJ2-1,TRBV7-8,TRBD2,-,TGTGCCAGCAGCTTAGGCGGACAGCGGGGGGGCAATGAGCAGTTCTTC,CASSLGGQRGGNEQFF
TRBJ2-2,TRBV6-2/TRBV6-3,-,few,TGTGCCAGCAGCCTTGGTCCCGCGAACACCGGGGAGCTGTTTTTT,CASSLGPANTGELFF
TRBJ2-3,TRBV7-2,TRBD1,many,TGTGCCAGCAGCTTAGTGACAGGGTCAGATACGCAGTATTTT,CASSLVTGSDTQYF
TRBJ1-1,TRBV7-6,-,-,TGTGCCAGCAGCTTCTTGGGTCAGGCGGAGATGAACACTGAAGCTTTCTTT,CASSFLGQAEMNTEAFF
TRBJ1-4,TRBV6-1,TRBD1,-,TGTGCCAGCAGGCCGGGACAGGCTAATGAAAAACTGTTTTTT,CASRPGQANEKLFF
TRBJ2-1,TRBV7-2,TRBD2,few,TGTGCCAGCAGCCCCGCGGGGGCGGGGGGGCATGAGCAGTTCTTC,CASSPAGAGGHEQFF
TRBJ2-1,TRBV30,-,once,TGTGCCTGGAGTTTGGGGTATGAGCAGTTCTTC,CAWSLGYEQFF
TRBJ2-1,TRBV18,-,-,TGTGCCAGCTCACTCACGGTGAGCAATGAGCAGTTCTTC,CASSLTVSNEQFF
TRBJ2-1,TRBV11-2,-,-,TGTGCCAGCAGCTTAGGGACGGATTCCTACAATGAGCAGTTCTTC,CASSLGTDSYNEQFF
TRBJ2-7,TRBV7-2,-,-,TGTGCCAGCAGCTTAGCGGGCGACACCTCCTCCTACGAGCAGTACTTC,CASSLAGDTSSYEQYF